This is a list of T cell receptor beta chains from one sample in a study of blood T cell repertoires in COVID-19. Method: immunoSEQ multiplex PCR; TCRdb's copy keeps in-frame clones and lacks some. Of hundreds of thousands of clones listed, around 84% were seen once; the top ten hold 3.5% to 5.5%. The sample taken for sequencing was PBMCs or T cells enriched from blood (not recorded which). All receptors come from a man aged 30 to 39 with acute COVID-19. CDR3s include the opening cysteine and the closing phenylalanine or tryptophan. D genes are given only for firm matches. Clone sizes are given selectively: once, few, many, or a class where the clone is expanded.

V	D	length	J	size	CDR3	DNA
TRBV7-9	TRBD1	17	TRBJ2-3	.	CASSLGQAASSTDTQYF	TGTGCCAGCAGCCTTGGACAGGCTGCTTCTAGCACAGATACGCAGTATTTT
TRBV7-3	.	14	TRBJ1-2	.	CASGSVFANYGYTF	TGTGCCAGCGGCTCAGTGTTTGCTAACTATGGCTACACCTTC
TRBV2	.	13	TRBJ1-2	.	CASLDGGAPGYTF	TGTGCCAGCCTCGATGGGGGGGCGCCCGGCTACACCTTC
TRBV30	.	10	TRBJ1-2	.	CAWRSNGYTF	TGTGCCTGGAGGTCAAATGGCTACACCTTC
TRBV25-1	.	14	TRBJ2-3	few	CASSESPSRDSQYF	TGTGCCAGCAGTGAATCACCTAGCAGAGATTCGCAGTATTTT
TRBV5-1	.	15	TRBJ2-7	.	CASRVPTGVSYEQYF	TGCGCCAGCAGAGTTCCGACAGGTGTGTCCTACGAGCAGTACTTC
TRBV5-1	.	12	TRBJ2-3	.	CASRKEADTQYF	TGCGCCAGCAGAAAAGAGGCAGATACGCAGTATTTT
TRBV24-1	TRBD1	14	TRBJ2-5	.	CATSDPTGLETQYF	TGTGCCACCAGTGACCCGACAGGGTTGGAGACCCAGTACTTC
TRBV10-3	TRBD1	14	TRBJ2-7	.	CAISPGDRNYEQYF	TGTGCCATCAGCCCGGGGGACAGGAACTACGAGCAGTACTTC
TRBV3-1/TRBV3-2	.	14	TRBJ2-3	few	CASSSGSVGDTQYF	TGTGCCAGCAGTTCAGGGTCTGTGGGAGATACGCAGTATTTT
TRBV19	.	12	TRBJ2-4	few	CASGRTWAEQYF	TGTGCCAGTGGCCGGACTTGGGCCGAACAGTACTTC
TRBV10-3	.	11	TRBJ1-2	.	CAISEDSRYTF	TGTGCCATCAGTGAGGATAGCCGTTACACCTTC
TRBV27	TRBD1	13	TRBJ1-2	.	CASSPSTGAGYTF	TGTGCCAGCAGTCCCTCAACAGGGGCTGGCTACACCTTC
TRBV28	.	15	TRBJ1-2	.	CASSLQQAGLAGYTF	TGTGCCAGCAGTTTGCAGCAGGCAGGGCTGGCTGGCTACACCTTC
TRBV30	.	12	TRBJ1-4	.	CAWAATNEKLFF	TGTGCCTGGGCTGCAACTAATGAAAAACTGTTTTTT
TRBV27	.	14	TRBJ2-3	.	CASSLSRGTDTQYF	TGTGCCAGCAGTTTATCGAGGGGCACAGATACGCAGTATTTT
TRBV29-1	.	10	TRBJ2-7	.	CSGGGAEQYF	TGCAGCGGAGGGGGAGCCGAGCAGTACTTC
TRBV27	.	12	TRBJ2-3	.	CASGRVLDTQYF	TGTGCCAGCGGCCGGGTGTTGGATACGCAGTATTTT
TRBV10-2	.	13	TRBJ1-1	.	CASGLGGLTEAFF	TGCGCCAGCGGGCTGGGGGGGCTCACTGAAGCTTTCTTT
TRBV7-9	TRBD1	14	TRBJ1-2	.	CASTLPTGRGGYTF	TGTGCCAGCACCTTGCCGACAGGGAGAGGAGGCTACACCTTC
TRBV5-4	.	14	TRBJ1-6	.	CASSLQGYNSPLHF	TGTGCCAGCAGCTTGCAGGGATATAATTCACCCCTCCACTTT
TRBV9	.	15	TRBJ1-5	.	CASSVGAGLNQPQHF	TGTGCCAGCAGCGTAGGTGCAGGGCTCAATCAGCCCCAGCATTTT
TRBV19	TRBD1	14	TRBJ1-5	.	CASSTGGSNQPQHF	TGTGCCAGTAGTACAGGGGGCAGCAATCAGCCCCAGCATTTT
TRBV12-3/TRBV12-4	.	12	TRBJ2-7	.	CASRTGLYEQYF	TGTGCCAGCAGGACAGGTTTGTACGAGCAGTACTTC
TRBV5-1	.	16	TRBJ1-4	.	CASSVQGSGTNEKLFF	TGCGCCAGCAGCGTACAGGGAAGTGGGACTAATGAAAAACTGTTTTTT
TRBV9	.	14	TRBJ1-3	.	CASSVEGAGNTIYF	TGTGCCAGCAGCGTAGAAGGGGCTGGAAACACCATATATTTT
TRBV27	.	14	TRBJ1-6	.	CASSFEGVFSPLHF	TGTGCCAGCAGTTTTGAGGGGGTATTTTCACCCCTCCACTTT
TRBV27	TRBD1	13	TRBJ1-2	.	CASSLQGANGYTF	TGTGCCAGCAGTTTGCAGGGGGCGAACGGCTACACCTTC
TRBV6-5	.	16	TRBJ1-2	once	CASSYSVPPEGIGYTF	TGTGCCAGCAGTTACTCTGTTCCCCCCGAGGGAATCGGCTACACCTTC
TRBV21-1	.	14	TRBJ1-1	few	CASNLRGLNTEAFF	TGTGCCAGCAACCTAAGGGGCCTGAACACTGAAGCTTTCTTT
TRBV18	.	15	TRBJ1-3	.	CASSPQAVSGNTIYF	TGTGCCAGCTCACCACAGGCGGTCTCTGGAAACACCATATATTTT
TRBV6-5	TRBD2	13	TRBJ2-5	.	CASTAGEWETQYF	TGTGCCAGCACGGCGGGGGAGTGGGAGACCCAGTACTTC
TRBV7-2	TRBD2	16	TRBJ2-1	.	CASSPWNSWGGGEQFF	TGTGCCAGCAGCCCATGGAATAGCTGGGGGGGAGGGGAGCAGTTCTTC
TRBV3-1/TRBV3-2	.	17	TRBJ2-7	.	CASSHALTGGHSYEQYF	TGTGCCAGCAGCCACGCATTAACCGGGGGGCACTCCTACGAGCAGTACTTC
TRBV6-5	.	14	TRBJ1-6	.	CATRPGGYNSPLHF	TGTGCCACCCGTCCGGGGGGCTATAATTCACCCCTCCACTTT
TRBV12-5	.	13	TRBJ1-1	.	CASGRGDGQEAFF	TGTGCTAGTGGCCGCGGGGACGGACAAGAAGCTTTCTTT
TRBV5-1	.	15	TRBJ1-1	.	CASSLEVSGDTEAFF	TGCGCCAGCAGCTTGGAAGTTTCGGGGGACACTGAAGCTTTCTTT
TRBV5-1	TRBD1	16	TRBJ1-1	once	CASSSLRQGVGTEAFF	TGCGCCAGCAGCTCACTCCGCCAGGGGGTTGGGACTGAAGCTTTCTTT
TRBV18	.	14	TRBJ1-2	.	CASSPDDGAYGYTF	TGTGCCAGCTCACCAGATGATGGGGCTTATGGCTACACCTTC
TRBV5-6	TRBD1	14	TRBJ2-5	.	CASSPGTGPETQYF	TGTGCCAGCAGCCCCGGGACAGGGCCAGAGACCCAGTACTTC
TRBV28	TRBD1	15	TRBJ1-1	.	CASRWETGVGTEAFF	TGTGCCAGCAGGTGGGAGACAGGGGTCGGCACTGAAGCTTTCTTT
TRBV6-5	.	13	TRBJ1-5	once	CASSYAGNQPQHF	TGTGCCAGCAGTTACGCGGGAAATCAGCCCCAGCATTTT
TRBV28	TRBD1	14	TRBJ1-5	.	CASSLGQGTARQHF	TGTGCCAGCAGTTTAGGACAGGGGACCGCCCGGCAGCATTTT
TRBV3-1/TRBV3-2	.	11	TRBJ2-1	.	CASQEGNEQFF	TGTGCCAGCCAGGAGGGCAATGAGCAGTTCTTC
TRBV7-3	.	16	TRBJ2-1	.	CASSSVAGDMGNEQFF	TGTGCCAGCAGCTCCGTGGCAGGGGACATGGGGAATGAGCAGTTCTTC